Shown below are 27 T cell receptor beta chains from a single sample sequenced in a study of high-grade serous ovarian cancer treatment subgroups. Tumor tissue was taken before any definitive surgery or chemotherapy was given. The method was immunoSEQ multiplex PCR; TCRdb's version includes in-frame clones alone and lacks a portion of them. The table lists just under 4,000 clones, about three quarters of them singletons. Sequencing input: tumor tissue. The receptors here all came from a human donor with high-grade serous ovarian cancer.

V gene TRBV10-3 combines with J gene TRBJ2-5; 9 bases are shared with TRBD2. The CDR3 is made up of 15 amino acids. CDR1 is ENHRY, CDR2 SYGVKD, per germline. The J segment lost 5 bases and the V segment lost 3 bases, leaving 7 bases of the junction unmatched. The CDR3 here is CAISDGTSFRETQYF. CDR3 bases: TGTGCCATCAGTGATGGGACTAGCTTTCGCGAGACCCAGTACTTC.

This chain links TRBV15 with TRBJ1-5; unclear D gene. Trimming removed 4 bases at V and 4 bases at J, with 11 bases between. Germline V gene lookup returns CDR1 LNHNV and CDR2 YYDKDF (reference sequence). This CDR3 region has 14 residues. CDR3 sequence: CATSTHRPNQPQHF. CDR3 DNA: TGTGCCACCAGCACCCATAGGCCGAATCAGCCCCAGCATTTT.

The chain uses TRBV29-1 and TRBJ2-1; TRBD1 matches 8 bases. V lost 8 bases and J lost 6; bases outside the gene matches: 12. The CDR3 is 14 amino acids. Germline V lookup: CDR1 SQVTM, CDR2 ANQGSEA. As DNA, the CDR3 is TGCAGCACCTCGACAGGGGCGGTTTCCAATGAGCAGTTCTTC. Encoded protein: CSTSTGAVSNEQFF.

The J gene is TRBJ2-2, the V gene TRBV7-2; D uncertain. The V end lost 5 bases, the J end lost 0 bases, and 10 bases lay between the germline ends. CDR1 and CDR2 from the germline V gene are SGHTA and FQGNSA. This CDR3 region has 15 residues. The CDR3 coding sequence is TGTGCCAGCAGCCGGCTGGGATCGAACACCGGGGAGCTGTTTTTT. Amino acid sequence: CASSRLGSNTGELFF.

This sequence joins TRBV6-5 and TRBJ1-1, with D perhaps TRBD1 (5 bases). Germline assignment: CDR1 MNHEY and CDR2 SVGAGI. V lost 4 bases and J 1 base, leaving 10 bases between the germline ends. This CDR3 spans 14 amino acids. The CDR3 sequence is CASSSPGGNTEAFF. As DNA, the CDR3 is TGTGCCAGCAGTTCCCCGGGGGGGAACACTGAAGCTTTCTTT.

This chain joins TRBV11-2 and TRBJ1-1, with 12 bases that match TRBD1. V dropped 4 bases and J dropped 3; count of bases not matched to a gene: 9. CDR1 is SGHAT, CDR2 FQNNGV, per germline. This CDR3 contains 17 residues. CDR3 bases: TGTGCCAGCAGCTCATGGGACAGGGGGCGAGCGGACACTGAAGCTTTCTTT. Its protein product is CASSSWDRGRADTEAFF.

CDR3 in DNA: TGTGCCAGCAGTTTAGTCGTCAGGGGGGGTTACGAGCAGTACTTC. It is translated as CASSLVVRGGYEQYF. The chain is built from TRBV28 and TRBJ2-7, with D perhaps being TRBD1 or TRBD2 (7 bases each). The CDR3 sequence is 15 residues long. Germline V gene sequence: CDR1 MDHEN, CDR2 SYDVKM. V was trimmed by 2 bases and J by 4 bases, leaving 15 bases between them. Complete variable domain (other parts from reference TRBV28 and TRBJ2-7): DVKVTQSSRYLVKRTGEKVFLECVQDMDHENMFWYRQDPGLGLRLIYFSYDVKMKEKGDIPEGYSVSREKKERFSLILESASTNQTSMYLCASSLVVRGGYEQYFGPGTRLTVT.

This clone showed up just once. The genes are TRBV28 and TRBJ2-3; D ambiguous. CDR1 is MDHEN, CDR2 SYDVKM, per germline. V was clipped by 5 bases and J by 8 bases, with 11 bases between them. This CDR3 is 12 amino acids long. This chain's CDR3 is CASSASFGTQYF. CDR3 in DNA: TGTGCCAGCAGTGCGTCGTTTGGTACGCAGTATTTT.

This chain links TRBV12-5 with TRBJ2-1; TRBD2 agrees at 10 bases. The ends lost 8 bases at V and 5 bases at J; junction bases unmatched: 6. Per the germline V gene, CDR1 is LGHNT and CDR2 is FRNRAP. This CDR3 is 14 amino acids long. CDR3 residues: CASYTSGVHNEQFF. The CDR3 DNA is TGTGCTAGTTACACTAGCGGGGTTCACAATGAGCAGTTCTTC.

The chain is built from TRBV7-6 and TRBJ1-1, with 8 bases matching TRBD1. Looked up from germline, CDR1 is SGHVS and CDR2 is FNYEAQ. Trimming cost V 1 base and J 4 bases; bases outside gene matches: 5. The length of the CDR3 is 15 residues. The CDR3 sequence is CASSLDQGAGTEAFF. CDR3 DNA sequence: TGTGCCAGCAGCTTAGATCAGGGGGCGGGCACTGAAGCTTTCTTT.

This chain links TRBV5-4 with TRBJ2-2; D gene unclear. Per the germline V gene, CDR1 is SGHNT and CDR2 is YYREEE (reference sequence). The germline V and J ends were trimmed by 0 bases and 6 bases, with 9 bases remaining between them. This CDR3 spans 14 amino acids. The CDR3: CASSLVTSSGELFF. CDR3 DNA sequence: TGTGCCAGCAGCTTGGTGACATCTTCCGGGGAGCTGTTTTTT.

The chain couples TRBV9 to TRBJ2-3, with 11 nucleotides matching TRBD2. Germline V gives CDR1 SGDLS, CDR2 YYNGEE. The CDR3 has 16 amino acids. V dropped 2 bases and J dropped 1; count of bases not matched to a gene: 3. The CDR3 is CASSVSTSGGTDTQYF. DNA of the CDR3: TGTGCCAGCAGCGTGTCGACTAGCGGGGGCACAGATACGCAGTATTTT.

CDR3 nucleotides: TGTGCCAGTAGTATAAGGGCTCGAGCTTTCTTT. Its translation: CASSIRARAFF. This chain connects TRBV19 to TRBJ1-1; no clear D. Trimming took off 2 bases at V and 10 bases at J, with 8 bases between the two ends. Germline values: CDR1 LNHDA, CDR2 SQIVND (reference sequence). This CDR3 comprises 11 residues.

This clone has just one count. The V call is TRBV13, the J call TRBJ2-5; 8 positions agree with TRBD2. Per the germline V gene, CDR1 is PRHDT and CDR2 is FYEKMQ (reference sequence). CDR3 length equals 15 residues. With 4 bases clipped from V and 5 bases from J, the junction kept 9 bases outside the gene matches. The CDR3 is CASSSPRGGQETQYF. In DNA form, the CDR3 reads TGTGCCAGCAGCTCACCTCGGGGGGGCCAGGAGACCCAGTACTTC.

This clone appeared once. CDR3 amino acids: CASSTVPGQGGTEKLFF. In DNA form, the CDR3 reads TGTGCCAGCAGTACAGTCCCGGGACAGGGGGGGACTGAAAAACTGTTTTTT. V usage is TRBV28 and J usage is TRBJ1-4; 11 bases fit TRBD1. V lost 5 bases and J lost 7; bases outside the gene matches: 12. This CDR3 has 17 residues. Germline V gene sequence: CDR1 MDHEN, CDR2 SYDVKM.

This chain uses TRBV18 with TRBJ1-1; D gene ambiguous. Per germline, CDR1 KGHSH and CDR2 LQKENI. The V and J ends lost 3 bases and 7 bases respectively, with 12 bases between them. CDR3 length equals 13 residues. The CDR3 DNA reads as TGTGCCAGCTCACCGCAGCGATTGGATGAAGCTTTCTTT. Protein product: CASSPQRLDEAFF. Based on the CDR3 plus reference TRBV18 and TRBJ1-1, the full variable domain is NAGVMQNPRHLVRRRGQEARLRCSPMKGHSHVYWYRQLPEEGLKFMVYLQKENIIDESGMPKERFSAEFPKEGPSILRIQQVVRGDSAAYFCASSPQRLDEAFFGQGTRLTVV.

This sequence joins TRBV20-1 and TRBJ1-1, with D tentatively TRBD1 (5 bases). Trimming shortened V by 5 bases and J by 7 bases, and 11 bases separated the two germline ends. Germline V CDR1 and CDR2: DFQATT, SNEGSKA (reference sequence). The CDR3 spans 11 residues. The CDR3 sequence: CSAGPGGEAFF. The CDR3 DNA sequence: TGCAGTGCTGGCCCCGGGGGTGAAGCTTTCTTT.

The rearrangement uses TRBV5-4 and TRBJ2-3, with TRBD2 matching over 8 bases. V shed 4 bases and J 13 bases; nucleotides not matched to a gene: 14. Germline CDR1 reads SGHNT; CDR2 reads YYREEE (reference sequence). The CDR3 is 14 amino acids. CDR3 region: CASSLSWGTSQEYF. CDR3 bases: TGTGCCAGCAGCCTCAGCTGGGGGACTAGTCAGGAGTATTTT.

The CDR3 DNA reads as TGCAGCGTCCTCCCGCTACAGAGGCTCCAAGAGACCCAGTACTTC. Residues: CSVLPLQRLQETQYF. The chain links TRBV29-1 to TRBJ2-5; D gene uncertain. The CDR3 consists of 15 residues. From germline, CDR1 is SQVTM and CDR2 ANQGSEA. The V end was cut by 6 bases, the J end by 1 base, with 18 bases between. The full variable domain, in which reference TRBV29-1 and TRBJ2-5 provide the parts outside the CDR3, is SAVISQKPSRDICQRGTSLTIQCQVDSQVTMMFWYRQQPGQSLTLIATANQGSEATYESGFVIDKFPISRPNLTFSTLTVSNMSPEDSSIYLCSVLPLQRLQETQYFGPGTRLLVL.

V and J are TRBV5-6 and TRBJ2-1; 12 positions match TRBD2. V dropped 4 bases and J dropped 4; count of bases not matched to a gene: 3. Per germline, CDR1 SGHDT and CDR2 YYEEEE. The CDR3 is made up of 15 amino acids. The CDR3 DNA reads TGTGCCAGCAGCCCACTAGCGGGGGGTTACAATGAGCAGTTCTTC. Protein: CASSPLAGGYNEQFF.

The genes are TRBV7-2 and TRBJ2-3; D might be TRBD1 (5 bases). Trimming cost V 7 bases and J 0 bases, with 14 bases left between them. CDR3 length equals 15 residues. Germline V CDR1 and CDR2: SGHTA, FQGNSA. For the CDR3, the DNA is TGTGCCAGCACCCAGACAGTACCTAGCACAGATACGCAGTATTTT. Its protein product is CASTQTVPSTDTQYF.

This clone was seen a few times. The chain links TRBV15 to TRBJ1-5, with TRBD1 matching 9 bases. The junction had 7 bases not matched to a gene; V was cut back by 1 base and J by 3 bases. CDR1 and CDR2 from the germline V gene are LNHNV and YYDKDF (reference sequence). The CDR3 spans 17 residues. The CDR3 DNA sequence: TGTGCCACCAGCAGAGTCCACAGGGGGCCATTCAATCAGCCCCAGCATTTT. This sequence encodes CATSRVHRGPFNQPQHF.

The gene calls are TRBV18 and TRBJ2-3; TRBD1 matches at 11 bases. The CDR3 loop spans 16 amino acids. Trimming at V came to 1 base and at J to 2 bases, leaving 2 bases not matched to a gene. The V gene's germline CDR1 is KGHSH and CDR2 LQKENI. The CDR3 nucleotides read TGTGCCAGCTCACCACTTGGACAGGGGGCCACAGATACGCAGTATTTT. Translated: CASSPLGQGATDTQYF.

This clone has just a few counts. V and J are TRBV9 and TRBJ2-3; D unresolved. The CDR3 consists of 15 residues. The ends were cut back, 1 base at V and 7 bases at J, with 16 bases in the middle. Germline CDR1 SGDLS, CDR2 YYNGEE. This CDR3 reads CASSVFGGPPNTQYF. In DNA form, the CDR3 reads TGTGCCAGCAGCGTATTCGGCGGCCCTCCCAATACGCAGTATTTT.

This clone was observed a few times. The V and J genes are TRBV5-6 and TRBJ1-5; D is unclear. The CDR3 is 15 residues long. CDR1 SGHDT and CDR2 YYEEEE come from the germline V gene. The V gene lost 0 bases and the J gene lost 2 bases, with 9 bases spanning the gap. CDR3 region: CASSLAVAGNQPQHF. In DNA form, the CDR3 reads TGTGCCAGCAGCTTGGCCGTGGCGGGCAATCAGCCCCAGCATTTT.

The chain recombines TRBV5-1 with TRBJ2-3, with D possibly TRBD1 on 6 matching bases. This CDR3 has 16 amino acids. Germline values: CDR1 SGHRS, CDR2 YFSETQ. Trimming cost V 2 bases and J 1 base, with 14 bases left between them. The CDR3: CASSFDRYGRTDTQYF. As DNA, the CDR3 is TGCGCCAGCAGCTTTGACAGGTATGGACGCACAGATACGCAGTATTTT.

The CDR3 sequence: CASSLGSLNNEQFF. CDR3 bases: TGTGCCAGCAGCTTAGGGTCCTTGAACAATGAGCAGTTCTTC. The chain links TRBV11-2 to TRBJ2-1; unclear D gene. V lost 1 base to trimming and J lost 5 bases, with 9 bases between them. There are 14 residues in the CDR3. Germline loops: CDR1 SGHAT, CDR2 FQNNGV.